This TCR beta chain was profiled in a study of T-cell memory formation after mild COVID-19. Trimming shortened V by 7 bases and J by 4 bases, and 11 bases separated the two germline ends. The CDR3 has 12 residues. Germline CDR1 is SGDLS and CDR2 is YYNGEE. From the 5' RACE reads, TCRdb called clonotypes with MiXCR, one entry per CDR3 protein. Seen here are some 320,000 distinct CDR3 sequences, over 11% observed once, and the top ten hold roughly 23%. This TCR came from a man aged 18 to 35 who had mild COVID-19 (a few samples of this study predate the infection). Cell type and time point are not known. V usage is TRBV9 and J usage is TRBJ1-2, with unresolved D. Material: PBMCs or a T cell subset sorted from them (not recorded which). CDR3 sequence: CASGPGPYGYTF. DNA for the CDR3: TGTGCCAGCGGACCCGGACCCTATGGCTACACCTTC.